Listed below are T cell receptor beta chains from one sample, sequenced in a study of blood T cell repertoires in COVID-19. TCRdb keeps only in-frame clones here, not all; method: immunoSEQ multiplex PCR. The sample comprises roughly 150,000 clones, about 90% of which are singletons, and about 5.7% rests with the top ten. Sequenced: peripheral blood. The receptors derive from a man aged 80 or over with acute or convalescent COVID-19. The CDR3 runs from the conserved cysteine through the conserved F or W. D genes are given only for firm matches. Expanded clones get a size class; other rows say once, few or many, or leave the size out.

abundance,v_gene,d_gene,j_gene,CDR3nt,CDR3aa
NA,TRBV27,TRBD2,TRBJ2-1,TGTGCCAGCCATAGCGGGGGCCAAATCAACAATGAGCAGTTCTTC,CASHSGGQINNEQFF
few,TRBV19,NA,TRBJ2-2,TGTGCCAGTAGTAGCCTGGGGTTGGGAGCCACCGGGGAGCTGTTTTTT,CASSSLGLGATGELFF
NA,TRBV11-2,NA,TRBJ2-2,TGTGCCAGCAGCCCCATAAACTCGAATACCGGGGAGCTGTTTTTT,CASSPINSNTGELFF
NA,TRBV6-1,NA,TRBJ1-5,TGTGCCAGCAGTGAACAGGGATTCCATCAGCCCCAGCATTTT,CASSEQGFHQPQHF
NA,TRBV9,NA,TRBJ2-6,TGTGCCAGCAGCGTAGCGAGTTCTGGGGCCAACGTCCTGACTTTC,CASSVASSGANVLTF
few,TRBV6-1,NA,TRBJ2-7,TGTGCCAGCAGTGAAATCCCGGGGGACTACGAGCAGTACTTC,CASSEIPGDYEQYF
NA,TRBV6-5,NA,TRBJ1-3,TGTGCCAGCAGTAACAGGGCCGTTAGCGGAAACACCATATATTTT,CASSNRAVSGNTIYF
NA,TRBV27,NA,TRBJ2-2,TGTGCCAGCAGTTTTAAGGGACTGATGAACACCGGGGAGCTGTTTTTT,CASSFKGLMNTGELFF
NA,TRBV19,NA,TRBJ1-2,TGTGCCAGTAGGGTACAGGGTCGCTATGGCTACACCTTC,CASRVQGRYGYTF
NA,TRBV7-3,TRBD1,TRBJ2-7,TGTGCCAGCAGCCGACAGGGAGAAACCTACGAGCAGTACTTC,CASSRQGETYEQYF
NA,TRBV7-9,NA,TRBJ2-7,TGTGCCAGCAGCGCGTATGGGGGCTCCGAGCAGTACTTC,CASSAYGGSEQYF
NA,TRBV5-4,TRBD2,TRBJ2-1,TGTGCCAGCAGCTTAGGTGGGCTAGCGGGGGAGAATGAGCAGTTCTTC,CASSLGGLAGENEQFF
few,TRBV6-5,NA,TRBJ2-3,TGTGCCAGCAGATTTATAGATACGCAGTATTTT,CASRFIDTQYF
NA,TRBV9,NA,TRBJ1-2,TGTGCCAGCAGCCCCGCGAGGTCGGACAGACTCGGCTACACCTTC,CASSPARSDRLGYTF
NA,TRBV5-4,TRBD1,TRBJ2-1,TGTGCCAGCAGCGTTAACAGGGGGTTATACAATGAGCAGTTCTTC,CASSVNRGLYNEQFF
NA,TRBV5-1,NA,TRBJ2-2,TGCGCCAGCAGCCCCTCGCTAGGTATTAGCACCGGGGAGCTGTTTTTT,CASSPSLGISTGELFF
NA,TRBV7-2,NA,TRBJ1-2,TGTGCCAGCAGCTTAGAGCCGGCCGGACGGGGTGGCTACACCTTC,CASSLEPAGRGGYTF
NA,TRBV9,TRBD2,TRBJ2-7,TGTGCCAGCAGCGTGGGACTAGCGGGAGAGGAGCAGTACTTC,CASSVGLAGEEQYF
NA,TRBV7-3,NA,TRBJ2-1,TGTGCCAGCAGCCCAATTGGAGGGACTGGCTCCTACAATGAGCAGTTCTTC,CASSPIGGTGSYNEQFF
few,TRBV6-5,TRBD2,TRBJ2-5,TGTGCCAGCACCAAACCGGGGAGGGAAGAGACCCAGTACTTC,CASTKPGREETQYF
NA,TRBV4-2,NA,TRBJ2-7,TGTGCCAGCAGCCAATTAGAACAGAACTACGAGCAGTACTTC,CASSQLEQNYEQYF
NA,TRBV3-1/TRBV3-2,TRBD2,TRBJ2-1,TGTGCCAGCAGCCAAGATTCGGGGGGGCCCGGAGAGCAGTTCTTC,CASSQDSGGPGEQFF
NA,TRBV27,NA,TRBJ2-1,TGTGCCAGCGCTGGAGGCAGCAACAATGAGCAGTTCTTC,CASAGGSNNEQFF
NA,TRBV28,NA,TRBJ1-1,TGTGCCAGCAGCCCGAGTTTGATCGGGGGGCTGAGCGCTGAAGCTTTCTTT,CASSPSLIGGLSAEAFF
NA,TRBV4-1,TRBD1,TRBJ2-7,TGCGCCAGCAGCCCCCGACTTCCGGGACAGGGGATTTACGAGCAGTACTTC,CASSPRLPGQGIYEQYF
NA,TRBV5-4,TRBD2,TRBJ2-3,TGTGCCAGCAGCGTGACAAGACTAGCGGGGGGGAGTACAGATACGCAGTATTTT,CASSVTRLAGGSTDTQYF
NA,TRBV3-1/TRBV3-2,TRBD1,TRBJ1-2,TGTGCCAGCAGCCACGAGGCGGGACAGGGTTCTGGCTACACCTTC,CASSHEAGQGSGYTF
NA,TRBV5-4,NA,TRBJ2-7,TGTGCCAGCAGCTTGGCCGCCAGTCCCTACGAGCAGTACTTC,CASSLAASPYEQYF
NA,TRBV7-9,NA,TRBJ1-2,TGTGCCAGCAGCCCGGTGGAGGGTGGCTACACCTTC,CASSPVEGGYTF
NA,TRBV6-5,NA,TRBJ2-3,TGTGCCAGCAGTTCGAGCCTCAGCGCAGATACGCAGTATTTT,CASSSSLSADTQYF
once,TRBV6-5,TRBD1,TRBJ1-2,TGTGCCAGCAGTTACTCGACAGGGGATGGCTACACCTTC,CASSYSTGDGYTF
NA,TRBV5-5,TRBD2,TRBJ2-7,TGTGCCAGCAGCAGAAATATAGCGGGAAGCTACGAGCAGTACTTC,CASSRNIAGSYEQYF